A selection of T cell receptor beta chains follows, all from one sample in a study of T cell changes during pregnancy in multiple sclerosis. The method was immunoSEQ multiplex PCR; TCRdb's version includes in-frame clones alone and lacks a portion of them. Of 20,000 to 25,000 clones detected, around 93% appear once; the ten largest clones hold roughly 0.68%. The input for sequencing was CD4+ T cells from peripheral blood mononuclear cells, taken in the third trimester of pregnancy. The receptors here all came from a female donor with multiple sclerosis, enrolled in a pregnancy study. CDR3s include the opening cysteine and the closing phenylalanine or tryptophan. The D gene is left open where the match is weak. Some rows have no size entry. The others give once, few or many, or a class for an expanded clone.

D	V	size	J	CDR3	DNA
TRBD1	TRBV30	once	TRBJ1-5	CAWSVGWDRVSNQPQHF	TGTGCCTGGAGTGTGGGGTGGGACAGGGTCTCCAATCAGCCCCAGCATTTT
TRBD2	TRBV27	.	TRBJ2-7	CASRPGLAAYEQYF	TGTGCCAGCCGCCCGGGACTAGCGGCCTACGAGCAGTACTTC
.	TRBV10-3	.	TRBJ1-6	CAISARGPSSYNSPLHF	TGTGCCATCAGTGCGCGGGGGCCGAGCTCCTATAATTCACCCCTCCACTTT
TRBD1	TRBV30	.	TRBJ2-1	CAWSGGQVYNEQFF	TGTGCCTGGAGCGGCGGACAGGTTTACAATGAGCAGTTCTTC
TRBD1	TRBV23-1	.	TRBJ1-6	CASSQSRQGGNSPLHF	TGCGCCAGCAGTCAATCGAGGCAGGGGGGTAATTCACCCCTCCACTTT
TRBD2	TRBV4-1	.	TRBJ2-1	CASSPALAGLGHEQFF	TGCGCCAGCAGCCCCGCGTTAGCGGGCCTCGGCCATGAGCAGTTCTTC
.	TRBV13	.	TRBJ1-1	CASSSSNTEAFF	TGTGCCAGCAGCTCGTCCAACACTGAAGCTTTCTTT
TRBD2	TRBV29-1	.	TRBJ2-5	CSVELAGKTQYF	TGCAGCGTTGAACTAGCGGGAAAGACCCAGTACTTC
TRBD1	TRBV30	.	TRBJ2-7	CAGQQGAEVGEQYF	TGTGCCGGGCAACAGGGGGCCGAGGTGGGGGAGCAGTACTTC
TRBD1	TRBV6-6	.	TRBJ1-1	CASSSTRQGAEAFF	TGTGCCAGCAGTTCCACCCGACAGGGCGCTGAAGCTTTCTTT
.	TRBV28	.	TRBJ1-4	CASSTRGFNEKLFF	TGTGCCAGCAGTACAAGGGGGTTTAATGAAAAACTGTTTTTT
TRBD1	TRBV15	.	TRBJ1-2	CATSRDQDRGRLNYGYTF	TGTGCCACCAGCAGAGATCAGGACAGGGGGCGCCTTAACTATGGCTACACCTTC
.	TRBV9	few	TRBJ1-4	CASSPSLSVSNEKLFF	TGTGCCAGCAGTCCATCTTTGAGCGTCAGTAATGAAAAACTGTTTTTT
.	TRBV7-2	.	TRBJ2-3	CASSPQPQGSTDTQYF	TGTGCCAGCAGCCCACAACCCCAGGGTAGCACAGATACGCAGTATTTT
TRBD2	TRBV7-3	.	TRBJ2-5	CASSLTSGAYQETQYF	TGTGCCAGCAGCTTGACTAGCGGGGCGTACCAAGAGACCCAGTACTTC
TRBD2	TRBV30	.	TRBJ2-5	CAWSLGLARGPQYF	TGTGCCTGGAGCCTCGGACTAGCCCGGGGGCCCCAGTACTTC
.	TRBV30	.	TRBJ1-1	CAWSRTFRWTEAFF	TGTGCCTGGAGTCGTACGTTCCGGTGGACTGAAGCTTTCTTT
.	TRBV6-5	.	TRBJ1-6	CASSYSIKGINSPLHF	TGTGCCAGCAGTTACTCGATTAAGGGGATCAATTCACCCCTCCACTTT
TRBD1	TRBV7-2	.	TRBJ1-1	CASSWSGTVNTEAFF	TGTGCCAGCAGCTGGTCCGGGACAGTCAACACTGAAGCTTTCTTT
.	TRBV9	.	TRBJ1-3	CASSVARAGNTIYF	TGTGCCAGCAGCGTCGCCAGGGCGGGGAACACCATATATTTT
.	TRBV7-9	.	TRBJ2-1	CASTPGSSYNEQFF	TGTGCCAGCACCCCGGGTAGCTCCTACAATGAGCAGTTCTTC
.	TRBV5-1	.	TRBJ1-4	CASRITGFTNEKLFF	TGCGCCAGCAGAATCACAGGGTTTACTAATGAAAAACTGTTTTTT
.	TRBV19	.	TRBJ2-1	CASQTGAFSDEQFF	TGTGCCAGCCAGACAGGAGCCTTTAGCGATGAGCAGTTCTTC
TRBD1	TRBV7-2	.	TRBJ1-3	CASSFHDRGPGNTIYF	TGTGCCAGCAGCTTCCATGACAGGGGACCTGGAAACACCATATATTTT
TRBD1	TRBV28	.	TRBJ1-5	CASSFWDRYSNQPQHF	TGTGCCAGCAGTTTTTGGGACAGGTATAGCAATCAGCCCCAGCATTTT
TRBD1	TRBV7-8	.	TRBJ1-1	CASSLVGQGGMGTEAFF	TGTGCCAGCAGCTTAGTGGGACAGGGGGGAATGGGCACTGAAGCTTTCTTT
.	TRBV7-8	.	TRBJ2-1	CASSFDPNGNEQFF	TGTGCCAGCAGCTTCGACCCTAACGGGAATGAGCAGTTCTTC